Each of the 16 T cell receptor beta chains below was sequenced from the same sample in a study of shared clonotypes between healthy human individuals. Assay: immunoSEQ multiplex PCR; the TCRdb copy retains only in-frame clones and omits some. The table includes approximately 740,000 clones, approximately 79% detected once. Sequencing was carried out using memory CD4+ T cells sorted from blood. This sample's subset: CD45RA-negative fraction. These receptors were obtained from a woman aged 25-40 years in good health.

The J gene is TRBJ2-7, the V gene TRBV11-2; 13 bases map to TRBD2. Germline V gene data show CDR1 as SGHAT and CDR2 as FQNNGV. This CDR3 is 15 amino acids long. Trimming at V came to 5 bases and at J to 2 bases, leaving 3 bases not matched to a gene. The CDR3 DNA follows: TGTGCCAGCAGCCCGGGACTAGCGGGGCCCTACGAGCAGTACTTC. Amino acids: CASSPGLAGPYEQYF.

The rearrangement uses TRBV5-1 and TRBJ1-1; possibly TRBD1 for D (6 bases). The CDR3 is 14 residues long. Germline values: CDR1 SGHRS, CDR2 YFSETQ. The ends were cut back, 1 base at V and 5 bases at J, with 12 bases in the middle. The CDR3 nucleotides are TGCGCCAGCAGCTTGACAGGGACTGGTACTGAAGCTTTCTTT. Amino acid sequence: CASSLTGTGTEAFF. Complete variable domain (other parts from reference TRBV5-1 and TRBJ1-1): KAGVTQTPRYLIKTRGQQVTLSCSPISGHRSVSWYQQTPGQGLQFLFEYFSETQRNKGNFPGRFSGRQFSNSRSEMNVSTLELGDSALYLCASSLTGTGTEAFFGQGTRLTVV.

This chain connects TRBV5-1 to TRBJ1-3, with D hard to call. The CDR3 consists of 15 residues. Trimming removed 5 bases at V and 4 bases at J, with 16 bases between. The V gene's germline CDR1 is SGHRS and CDR2 YFSETQ. The CDR3 protein is CASRGRLTGGNTIYF. The CDR3 region has the DNA TGCGCCAGCAGAGGCCGGCTTACGGGCGGAAACACCATATATTTT.

CDR3 residues: CASSQRASGAEQFF. In DNA form, the CDR3 reads TGTGCCAGCAGCCAGAGGGCTAGCGGGGCGGAGCAGTTCTTC. The chain uses TRBV4-2 and TRBJ2-1, with TRBD2 identical over 9 bases. V lost 3 bases, J lost 10 bases, and 7 bases stayed unmatched. The CDR3 totals 14 residues. Germline loops: CDR1 LGHNA, CDR2 YNFKEQ.

In the case of this clone: A read error may explain this, as a much larger clone is one base away. Different DNA sequences within this sample yield the same CDR3. The J gene is TRBJ1-5, the V gene TRBV28; 8 nucleotides line up with TRBD1. The germline V gene encodes CDR1 MDHEN and CDR2 SYDVKM. This CDR3 comprises 12 residues. V gave up 6 bases and J gave up 7 bases; unmatched junction bases: 2. The CDR3 here is CASSTGGQPQHF. CDR3 nucleotides: TGTGCCAGCAGCACAGGGGGGCAGCCCCAGCATTTT.

The chain combines TRBV19 with TRBJ1-2; TRBD1 matches at 7 bases. The CDR3 is 14 amino acids. V shed 7 bases and J 6 bases; nucleotides not matched to a gene: 11. Germline CDR1 is LNHDA and CDR2 is SQIVND (reference sequence). In DNA form, the CDR3 reads TGTGCCAGTACAAAGGGGGCTTTTCAGGATGGCTACACCTTC. This encodes CASTKGAFQDGYTF.

The chain employs TRBV28 and TRBJ1-5; the D gene is possibly TRBD1 (6 bases). Germline V gene sequence: CDR1 MDHEN, CDR2 SYDVKM. The V end lost 5 bases, the J end lost 3 bases, and 11 bases lay between the germline ends. The length of the CDR3 is 14 residues. CDR3 sequence: CASSPGHPNQPQHF. The CDR3 DNA reads TGTGCCAGCAGTCCGGGACACCCCAATCAGCCCCAGCATTTT.

The chain recombines TRBV28 with TRBJ2-1; 14 positions match TRBD2. The CDR3 loop spans 15 amino acids. V dropped 6 bases and J dropped 8; count of bases not matched to a gene: 6. Germline CDR1 and CDR2: MDHEN and SYDVKM. The CDR3 nucleotides read TGTGCCAGCAGCCCAAAGGGACTAGCGGGAGATGAGCAGTTCTTC. Protein: CASSPKGLAGDEQFF.

The V gene is TRBV4-1, the J gene TRBJ1-4; D is uncertain. Germline CDR1 reads MGHRA; CDR2 reads YSYEKL. The CDR3 covers 17 residues. Trimming removed 6 bases at V and 8 bases at J, with 25 bases between. The CDR3 loop reads CASRGMYSTQLGEKLFF. The CDR3 DNA reads TGCGCCAGCAGGGGGATGTACTCCACTCAATTGGGGGAAAAACTGTTTTTT.

This chain connects TRBV5-8 to TRBJ1-1; 9 positions agree with TRBD1. This CDR3 is 16 amino acids long. CDR1 is SGHTS and CDR2 is YDEGEE in the germline V gene. The trim removed 3 bases at V and 6 bases at J, leaving 12 bases unmatched. The CDR3 region is CASSSDRGQGYAEAFF. In nucleotides, the CDR3 is TGTGCCAGCAGCTCCGACCGGGGACAGGGATATGCTGAAGCTTTCTTT.

The V gene is TRBV18, the J gene TRBJ1-4, with no clear D. The CDR3 is made up of 13 amino acids. Trimming stripped 8 bases from V and 4 bases from J, with 11 bases between. Germline V lookup: CDR1 KGHSH, CDR2 LQKENI. The chain's CDR3 is CASRRSFNEKLFF. CDR3 bases: TGTGCCAGCCGCAGGTCCTTTAATGAAAAACTGTTTTTT.

This clone was found many times. The V gene is TRBV28, the J gene TRBJ1-1; 9 bases agree with TRBD1. Germline CDR1 is MDHEN and CDR2 is SYDVKM. The junction had 12 bases not matched to a gene; V was cut back by 5 bases and J by 5 bases. The CDR3 contains 16 residues. The CDR3 bases are TGTGCCAGCAGTCCCACGGGACAGGGAGTGGAGACTGAAGCTTTCTTT. This gives the protein CASSPTGQGVETEAFF.

The genes are TRBV29-1 and TRBJ1-3; weak D call: TRBD1 (5 bases). The CDR3 runs to 14 residues. The V end lost 3 bases, the J end lost 4 bases, and 13 bases lay between the germline ends. CDR1 and CDR2 (germline): SQVTM, ANQGSEA. The CDR3 sequence is CSVDLGLSGNTIYF. CDR3 DNA sequence: TGCAGCGTTGATCTGGGGCTATCAGGAAACACCATATATTTT.

The gene calls are TRBV27 and TRBJ2-1, with 8 bases aligning to TRBD2. Germline V lookup: CDR1 MNHEY, CDR2 SMNVEV (reference sequence). CDR3 length equals 15 residues. V shed 1 base and J 7 bases; nucleotides not matched to a gene: 6. CDR3 in amino acids: CASSLFSGTFNEQFF. DNA for the CDR3: TGTGCCAGCAGTTTATTTAGCGGGACGTTTAATGAGCAGTTCTTC.

There are many counts of this clone. V is TRBV28 and J is TRBJ2-7; TRBD1 or TRBD2 may be the D gene (5 bases each). The CDR3 has 14 amino acids. The V end lost 7 bases, the J end lost 3 bases, and 16 bases lay between the germline ends. The germline CDR1 and CDR2 sequences are MDHEN and SYDVKM. This CDR3 is CASITGTESYEQYF. DNA of the CDR3: TGTGCCAGCATTACCGGGACGGAGAGCTACGAGCAGTACTTC.

This sequence joins TRBV2 and TRBJ1-2, with TRBD1 identical over 7 bases. The CDR3 consists of 14 residues. V gave up 6 bases and J gave up 8 bases; unmatched junction bases: 12. Germline-derived CDR1 and CDR2 are SNHLY and FYNNEI. The CDR3 loop is CASSPQWEGGGYTF. In DNA form, the CDR3 reads TGTGCCAGCAGCCCACAGTGGGAAGGGGGCGGCTACACCTTC.